Below, 30 T cell receptor beta chains from the same sample are listed, as sequenced in a study of blood T cell repertoires in COVID-19. The assay was immunoSEQ multiplex PCR, and TCRdb's table has in-frame clones only and misses some. The repertoire has fewer than 300,000 clones, roughly 84% of them found once; the top ten carry 3.1%. The sequenced sample was peripheral blood. The receptors were gathered from a woman aged 18-29 years with acute or convalescent COVID-19.

The chain links TRBV18 to TRBJ2-2; 11 bases map to TRBD2. Germline assignment: CDR1 KGHSH and CDR2 LQKENI. The CDR3 loop spans 16 amino acids. J lost 2 bases, V lost 3 bases, and 2 bases had no gene match. The CDR3 sequence: CASSPRLAGNTGELFF. In DNA form, the CDR3 reads TGTGCCAGCTCACCGCGACTAGCGGGAAACACCGGGGAGCTGTTTTTT.

The chain is built from TRBV10-2 and TRBJ2-7; 7 positions agree with TRBD2. Germline CDR1 reads WSHSY; CDR2 reads SAAADI. V dropped 4 bases and J dropped 3; count of bases not matched to a gene: 9. This CDR3 region has 15 residues. The CDR3 region has the DNA TGCGCCAGCAGTGGGGTGACTAGCTCCAACTACGAGCAGTACTTC. Protein sequence: CASSGVTSSNYEQYF.

This clone appeared a single time. The J gene is TRBJ2-7, the V gene TRBV2; TRBD1 agrees at 7 bases. The CDR3 length is 14 residues. The germline CDR1 and CDR2 sequences are SNHLY and FYNNEI. After removal of 8 bases from V and 4 bases from J, the junction contained 11 bases not matched to a gene. The CDR3 reads CASYLDREIYEQYF. For the CDR3, the DNA is TGTGCCAGCTACCTCGACAGGGAGATATACGAGCAGTACTTC.

V is TRBV2 and J is TRBJ2-3, with TRBD1 matching 7 bases. The length of the CDR3 is 17 residues. Per germline, CDR1 SNHLY and CDR2 FYNNEI. V dropped 3 bases and J dropped 0; count of bases not matched to a gene: 9. The CDR3 DNA sequence: TGTGCCAGCAGTGACCCGGACAGGTCACCTAGCACAGATACGCAGTATTTT. As protein: CASSDPDRSPSTDTQYF.

The J gene is TRBJ2-7, the V gene TRBV5-6; D uncertain. The V end lost 3 bases, the J end lost 6 bases, and 7 bases lay between the germline ends. The CDR3 length is 11 residues. Germline loops: CDR1 SGHDT, CDR2 YYEEEE. The CDR3 DNA reads TGTGCCAGCAGCTGGGCTCTCGAGCAGTACTTC. Protein: CASSWALEQYF.

The rearrangement uses TRBV10-2 and TRBJ2-3; a possible D gene is TRBD2 (5 bases). V shed 10 bases and J shed 1 base, with 18 bases lying between them. Germline CDR1 WSHSY, CDR2 SAAADI. This CDR3 comprises 15 residues. The CDR3 loop reads CAICGSDPRTDTQYF. DNA for the CDR3: TGCGCCATCTGTGGGAGCGATCCTCGCACAGATACGCAGTATTTT.

This chain connects TRBV7-8 to TRBJ2-3, with 15 bases aligning to TRBD2. CDR1 and CDR2 (germline): SGHVS, FQNEAQ. V was pared by 4 bases and J by 4 bases, with 6 bases of the junction left unmatched. The CDR3 is made up of 17 amino acids. Here the CDR3 reads CASSYRTSGRAADTQYF. In DNA, the CDR3 is TGTGCCAGCAGCTACAGGACTAGCGGGAGGGCCGCAGATACGCAGTATTTT.

Here the CDR3 reads CASSWVQGGPGAFF. The DNA of the CDR3 is TGTGCCAGCAGTTGGGTCCAGGGGGGCCCGGGAGCTTTCTTT. The chain is built from TRBV27 and TRBJ1-1, with 7 bases identical to TRBD1. Germline V lookup: CDR1 MNHEY, CDR2 SMNVEV (reference sequence). CDR3 length equals 14 residues. With V trimmed by 4 bases and J by 10 bases, 12 bases remained unmatched.

This chain connects TRBV7-8 to TRBJ2-7, with 9 bases lining up with TRBD2. V shed 1 base and J 4 bases; nucleotides not matched to a gene: 5. The CDR3 covers 15 residues. Germline CDR1 reads SGHVS; CDR2 reads FQNEAQ. The CDR3 DNA is TGTGCCAGCAGCTTAGGGACTAGCGCGAAATACGAGCAGTACTTC. Amino acid sequence: CASSLGTSAKYEQYF.

The chain links TRBV6-1 to TRBJ2-2, with D perhaps matching TRBD1 (5 bases). Germline assignment: CDR1 MNHNS and CDR2 SASEGT. V was pared by 3 bases and J by 6 bases, with 11 bases between. CDR3 size: 14 residues. The CDR3 protein is CASSEQGLSGELFF. In nucleotides, the CDR3 is TGTGCCAGCAGTGAGCAGGGTTTATCCGGGGAGCTGTTTTTT.

V is TRBV4-3 and J is TRBJ1-2, with 11 bases aligning to TRBD1. This CDR3 is 15 amino acids long. V lost 6 bases and J lost 4; bases outside the gene matches: 7. Germline CDR1 and CDR2: LGHNA and YSLEER. In DNA, the CDR3 is TGCGCCAGCAGATCCTCGGACAGGGGGCTCTATGGCTACACCTTC. Its protein is CASRSSDRGLYGYTF.

The rearrangement links TRBV2 to TRBJ2-7, with TRBD1 identical over 9 bases. The CDR3 extends over 14 amino acids. The trim removed 6 bases at V and 2 bases at J, leaving 5 bases unmatched. CDR1 is SNHLY and CDR2 is FYNNEI in the germline V gene. CDR3 coding DNA: TGTGCCAGCAGCCGGACAGGGGACGCCTACGAGCAGTACTTC. It yields the protein CASSRTGDAYEQYF.

This chain joins TRBV12-3 or TRBV12-4 and TRBJ1-2; D is possibly TRBD1 (5 bases). The CDR3 consists of 12 residues. Trimming pared 2 bases from V and 14 bases from J, leaving 15 bases between. The CDR3 region has the DNA TGTGCCAGCAGTTTACCAACAGGACATCATACCTTC. Protein: CASSLPTGHHTF.

The genes are TRBV14 and TRBJ1-2; D might be TRBD1 (5 bases). V was cut by 0 bases and J by 4 bases, with 12 bases left in between. Germline CDR1 is SGHDN and CDR2 is FVKESK. This CDR3 comprises 15 residues. As DNA, the CDR3 is TGTGCCAGCAGCCAAGATGCGGGGCTGGTCTATGGCTACACCTTC. Translating gives CASSQDAGLVYGYTF.

V and J are TRBV11-2 and TRBJ2-7, with 8 bases matching TRBD2. Germline values: CDR1 SGHAT, CDR2 FQNNGV. Trimming at V came to 7 bases and at J to 0 bases, leaving 8 bases not matched to a gene. The CDR3 runs to 15 residues. Written as DNA, the CDR3 is TGTGCCAGCACCTGGGGCGGGAGGAGCTCCTACGAGCAGTACTTC. Encoded protein: CASTWGGRSSYEQYF.

The chain recombines TRBV10-3 with TRBJ2-2; tentative D call: TRBD2 (5 bases). Germline-derived CDR1 and CDR2 are ENHRY and SYGVKD. There are 13 residues in the CDR3. The V end lost 7 bases, the J end lost 3 bases, and 9 bases lay between the germline ends. In DNA, the CDR3 is TGTGCCATCAACGAGCGGTACACCGGGGAGCTGTTTTTT. It encodes CAINERYTGELFF.

The chain is built from TRBV7-8 and TRBJ2-4; D may be TRBD2 (5 bases). The CDR3 runs to 17 residues. Germline loops: CDR1 SGHVS, CDR2 FQNEAQ. The germline V and J ends were trimmed by 0 bases and 0 bases, with 12 bases remaining between them. The CDR3: CASSLAKDGLAKNIQYF. The CDR3 bases are TGTGCCAGCAGCTTAGCAAAAGACGGACTAGCCAAAAACATTCAGTACTTC. Combining the CDR3 with reference TRBV7-8 and TRBJ2-4 gives the whole variable domain GAGVSQSPRYKVAKRGQDVALRCDPISGHVSLFWYQQALGQGPEFLTYFQNEAQLDKSGLPSDRFFAERPEGSVSTLKIQRTQQEDSAVYLCASSLAKDGLAKNIQYFGAGTRLSVL.

This clone was found a few times. This sequence joins TRBV6-5 and TRBJ2-7, with a possible D match to TRBD1 (6 bases). The CDR3 has 13 residues. Germline V gives CDR1 MNHEY, CDR2 SVGAGI. Trimming took 5 bases from V and 5 from J, leaving 13 bases between them. The CDR3 coding sequence is TGTGCCAGCAGTCTAACAGGGTTCGACGAGCAGTACTTC. Its translation: CASSLTGFDEQYF.

The chain is built from TRBV5-1 and TRBJ2-2, with D possibly matching TRBD1 (5 bases). This CDR3 contains 13 residues. Trimming stripped 1 base from V and 6 bases from J, with 7 bases between. CDR1 is SGHRS, CDR2 YFSETQ, per germline. The CDR3 sequence: CASSLKGSGELFF. CDR3 coding DNA: TGCGCCAGCAGCTTGAAGGGGTCCGGGGAGCTGTTTTTT.

The chain is built from TRBV21-1 and TRBJ1-1. TRBV21-1 is given as a pseudogene. The CDR3 extends over 12 amino acids. CDR3 residues: CAEAEGNTEAFF. In DNA, the CDR3 is TGTGCCGAGGCTGAGGGGAACACTGAAGCTTTCTTT.

The CDR3 protein is CASPQTRQGASDYGYTF. The CDR3, as DNA: TGTGCCAGCCCACAAACGAGACAGGGGGCGTCCGACTATGGCTACACCTTC. The rearrangement links TRBV2 to TRBJ1-2; 10 nucleotides match TRBD1. CDR1 and CDR2 (germline): SNHLY, FYNNEI. The CDR3 has 17 residues. Germline trimming cut 8 bases from V and 3 bases from J; bases unmatched to any gene: 15.

The rearrangement links TRBV5-1 to TRBJ2-7; no firm D call. The CDR3 contains 11 residues. V was trimmed by 5 bases and J by 2 bases, leaving 5 bases between them. Germline CDR1 is SGHRS and CDR2 is YFSETQ. CDR3 sequence reads: CASRETYEQYF. The CDR3 DNA reads as TGCGCCAGCAGAGAGACCTACGAGCAGTACTTC.

The V and J genes are TRBV7-2 and TRBJ1-2, with D unclear. This CDR3 region has 17 residues. V lost 9 bases to trimming and J lost 5 bases, with 28 bases between them. Germline V gives CDR1 SGHTA, CDR2 FQGNSA. CDR3 amino acids: CASGFAPGGLEEYGYTF. CDR3 bases: TGTGCCAGTGGATTCGCTCCGGGAGGGTTGGAGGAATATGGCTACACCTTC.

This rearrangement joins TRBV6-5 to TRBJ2-7; no clear D gene. The V gene lost 6 bases and the J gene lost 3 bases, with 6 bases spanning the gap. Germline CDR1 MNHEY, CDR2 SVGAGI. The CDR3 length is 11 residues. CDR3: CASRILYEQYF. CDR3 nucleotide sequence: TGTGCCAGCAGAATCCTCTACGAGCAGTACTTC.

The chain recombines TRBV19 with TRBJ1-6; 7 nucleotides match TRBD1. Germline CDR1 reads LNHDA; CDR2 reads SQIVND (reference sequence). V lost 4 bases to trimming and J lost 5 bases; unmatched junction nucleotides: 11. This CDR3 has 17 amino acids. The CDR3 DNA reads TGTGCCAGTAGTAAAGTAGGACAGGCAGCCGATAATTCACCCCTCCACTTT. It translates to CASSKVGQAADNSPLHF.

V gene TRBV28 combines with J gene TRBJ1-1; 7 bases align to TRBD1. V shed 4 bases and J 0 bases; nucleotides not matched to a gene: 8. This CDR3 has 16 amino acids. Germline V gene lookup returns CDR1 MDHEN and CDR2 SYDVKM. The CDR3 sequence is CASSSGTVTMNTEAFF. For the CDR3, the DNA is TGTGCCAGCAGTTCAGGGACAGTGACAATGAACACTGAAGCTTTCTTT.

V usage is TRBV11-1 and J usage is TRBJ2-1, with 8 bases lining up with TRBD1. The CDR3 covers 16 residues. Germline loops: CDR1 SGHAT, CDR2 FQDESV (reference sequence). V lost 0 bases to trimming and J lost 4 bases; unmatched junction nucleotides: 5. The CDR3 region is CASSLAWDRRYNEQFF. CDR3 coding DNA: TGTGCCAGCAGCTTAGCTTGGGACAGGCGATACAATGAGCAGTTCTTC.

This clone was counted once. This chain connects TRBV19 to TRBJ2-1, with TRBD2 matching over 8 bases. V lost 5 bases, J lost 6 bases, and 6 bases stayed unmatched. The CDR3 totals 14 residues. CDR1 and CDR2 from the germline V gene are LNHDA and SQIVND (reference sequence). CDR3 residues: CASSPPSGSNEQFF. The CDR3 nucleotides read TGTGCCAGTAGTCCCCCGAGCGGGAGCAATGAGCAGTTCTTC.

The CDR3 loop reads CASSGNRGVNNEQFF. CDR3 DNA sequence: TGTGCCAGCAGCGGAAACAGGGGGGTCAACAATGAGCAGTTCTTC. J is TRBJ2-1 and V is TRBV9, with 8 bases identical to TRBD1. Trimming at V came to 3 bases and at J to 5 bases, leaving 7 bases not matched to a gene. This CDR3 has 15 amino acids. The germline gives CDR1 SGDLS, CDR2 YYNGEE.

The rearrangement joins TRBV30 to TRBJ2-5; perhaps TRBD1 as D (6 bases). V was trimmed by 0 bases and J by 7 bases, leaving 12 bases between them. This CDR3 is 13 amino acids long. Germline V gene data show CDR1 as GTSNPN and CDR2 as SVGIG (reference sequence). The CDR3 sequence is CAWSVQGWGTQYF. The CDR3 nucleotides are TGTGCCTGGAGTGTACAGGGTTGGGGGACCCAGTACTTC.